The text below deals with one T cell receptor (beta chain). TCRdb keeps only in-frame clones here, not all; method: immunoSEQ multiplex PCR. The sample includes 55,000 to 80,000 clones, under 90% of them seen just once. The data stem from a study of T cell changes during pregnancy in multiple sclerosis. The ends were cut back, 3 bases at V and 7 bases at J, with 12 bases in the middle. Germline V CDR1 and CDR2: MNHEY, SMNVEV (reference sequence). This CDR3 has 13 amino acids. The sequenced sample was peripheral blood, obtained after pregnancy. This receptor was obtained from a female donor in good health, enrolled as a control in a pregnancy study. The J gene is TRBJ1-1, the V gene TRBV27, with D unclear. The CDR3 nucleotides read TGTGCCAGCAGTTTTTCAGGAGGTATTGAAGCTTTCTTT. It encodes CASSFSGGIEAFF.